There are a few counts of the clone carrying this T cell receptor (beta chain). This sample stems from a study of blood T cell repertoires in COVID-19. Libraries were prepared by immunoSEQ multiplex PCR; TCRdb keeps only in-frame clonotypes and omits some of them. This sample yields 400,000 or so clones, of which about 90% are seen a single time; 1.5% to 2.5% belongs to the top ten. Trimming left V 1 base short and J 6 bases short, with 7 bases between. The germline V gene has CDR1 SGHDT and CDR2 YYEEEE. The CDR3 has 12 amino acids. The clonotype was recovered from a man in his forties or fifties in a cohort exposed to, infected with or recovered from COVID-19 (not recorded which). This chain links TRBV5-6 with TRBJ1-2; D is uncertain. Source material: PBMCs or T cells enriched from blood (not recorded which). The CDR3 spells CASSLPEHGYTF. CDR3 bases: TGTGCCAGCAGCTTGCCTGAGCATGGCTACACCTTC.